This T cell receptor beta chain was recovered during a study of T cells in Graves' hyperthyroidism and ophthalmopathy. This CDR3 is built from 14 residues. The V gene's germline CDR1 is SNHLY and CDR2 FYNNEI. Trimming took 6 bases from V and 1 from J, leaving 13 bases between them. Using RNA transcripts as the source, TCR beta CDR3 regions were amplified. TCR CDR3 underwent first-round RT-PCR with the HTBI primer set. Using its own MiXCR run on the multiplex PCR reads, TCRdb lists one record per CDR3 protein. Here the sample spans 360,000 or so distinct CDR3 sequences, 15% to 20% being singletons. This clonotype was counted at least ten times.

The rearrangement joins TRBV2 to TRBJ2-7; D possibly corresponds to TRBD1 (6 bases). Sequencing was performed on blood. The receptor's source is a woman aged 35 to 49 with Graves' ophthalmopathy. This CDR3 is CASRTGMGSYEQYF. DNA of the CDR3: TGTGCCAGCAGAACAGGGATGGGGTCCTACGAGCAGTACTTC.